Here is one T cell receptor beta chain with its context. V dropped 10 bases and J dropped 0 bases, with 12 bases sitting between them. The CDR3 contains 13 residues. Germline V lookup: CDR1 LNHDA, CDR2 SQIVND (reference sequence). This record belongs to a study of T cell responses to AZD1222 COVID-19 vaccine. This table comes from immunoSEQ multiplex PCR, and its TCRdb copy is limited to in-frame clones, with some not included. The sample lists approximately 130,000 clones; around 89% were seen once. The genes are TRBV19 and TRBJ1-1; D remains ambiguous. The starting material was peripheral blood, obtained 28 days after the second AZD1222 dose. The receptor comes from an adult who received the AZD1222 COVID-19 vaccine. The CDR3 here is CATREDLNTEAFF. The CDR3 DNA sequence: TGTGCCACCCGGGAGGATCTGAACACTGAAGCTTTCTTT.